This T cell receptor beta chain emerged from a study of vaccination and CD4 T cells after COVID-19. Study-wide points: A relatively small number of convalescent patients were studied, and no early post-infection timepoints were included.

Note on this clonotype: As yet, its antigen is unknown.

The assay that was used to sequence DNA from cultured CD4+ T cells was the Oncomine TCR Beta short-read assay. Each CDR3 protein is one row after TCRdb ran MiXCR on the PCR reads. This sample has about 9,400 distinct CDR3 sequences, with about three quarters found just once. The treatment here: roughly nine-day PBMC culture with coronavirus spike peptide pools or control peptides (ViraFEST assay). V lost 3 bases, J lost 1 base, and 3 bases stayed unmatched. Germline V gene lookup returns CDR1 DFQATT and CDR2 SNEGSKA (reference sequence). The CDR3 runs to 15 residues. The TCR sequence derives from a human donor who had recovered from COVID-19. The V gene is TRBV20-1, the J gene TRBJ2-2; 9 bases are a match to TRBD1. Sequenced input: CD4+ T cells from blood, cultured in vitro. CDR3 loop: CSARGQGGNTGELFF. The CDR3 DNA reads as TGCAGTGCTAGGGGACAGGGCGGGAACACCGGGGAGCTGTTTTTT.